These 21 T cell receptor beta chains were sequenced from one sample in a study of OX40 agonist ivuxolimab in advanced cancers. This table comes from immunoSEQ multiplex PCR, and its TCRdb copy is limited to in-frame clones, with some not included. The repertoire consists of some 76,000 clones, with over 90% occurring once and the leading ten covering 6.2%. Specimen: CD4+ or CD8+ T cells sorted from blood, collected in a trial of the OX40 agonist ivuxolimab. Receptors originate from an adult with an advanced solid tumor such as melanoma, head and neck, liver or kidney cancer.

CDR3: CSVEKDYGYTF. As DNA, the CDR3 is TGCAGCGTTGAAAAGGACTATGGCTACACCTTC. The V and J genes are TRBV29-1 and TRBJ1-2; D uncertain. This CDR3 contains 11 residues. V lost 2 bases and J lost 3, with 4 bases in between. CDR1 is SQVTM, CDR2 ANQGSEA, per germline.

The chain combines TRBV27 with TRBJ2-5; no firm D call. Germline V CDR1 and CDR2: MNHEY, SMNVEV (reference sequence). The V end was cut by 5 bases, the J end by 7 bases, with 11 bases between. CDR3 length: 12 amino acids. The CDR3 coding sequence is TGTGCCAGCAGTGATGGATTGAGGACCCAGTACTTC. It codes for CASSDGLRTQYF.

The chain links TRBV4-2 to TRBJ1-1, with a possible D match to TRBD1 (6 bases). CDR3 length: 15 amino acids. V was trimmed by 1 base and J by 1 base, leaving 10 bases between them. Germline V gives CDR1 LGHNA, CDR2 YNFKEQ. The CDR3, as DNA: TGTGCCAGCAGCCAAGGAACAGGGTGGAACACTGAAGCTTTCTTT. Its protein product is CASSQGTGWNTEAFF.

The CDR3 DNA is TGTGCCAGCAGTTTTTCATTCTCCTACGAGCAGTACTTC. This encodes CASSFSFSYEQYF. The chain has TRBV27 and TRBJ2-7; D remains ambiguous. Germline V gene sequence: CDR1 MNHEY, CDR2 SMNVEV (reference sequence). The CDR3 has 13 amino acids. Trimming removed 3 bases from V and 0 bases from J, with 6 bases in between.

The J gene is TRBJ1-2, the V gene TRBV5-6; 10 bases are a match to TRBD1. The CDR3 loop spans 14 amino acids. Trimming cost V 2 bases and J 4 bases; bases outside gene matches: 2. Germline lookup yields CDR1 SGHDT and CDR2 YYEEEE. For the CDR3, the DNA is TGTGCCAGCAGCTTCGGGACAGGGGCCTATGGCTACACCTTC. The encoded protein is CASSFGTGAYGYTF. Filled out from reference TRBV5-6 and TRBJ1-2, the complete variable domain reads DAGVTQSPTHLIKTRGQQVTLRCSPKSGHDTVSWYQQALGQGPQFIFQYYEEEERQRGNFPDRFSGHQFPNYSSELNVNALLLGDSALYLCASSFGTGAYGYTFGSGTRLTVV.

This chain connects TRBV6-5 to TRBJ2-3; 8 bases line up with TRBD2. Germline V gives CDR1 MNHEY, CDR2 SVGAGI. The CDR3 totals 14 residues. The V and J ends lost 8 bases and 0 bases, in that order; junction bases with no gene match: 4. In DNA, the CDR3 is TGTGCCAGCGCCGTAGCGGGAAGCACAGATACGCAGTATTTT. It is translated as CASAVAGSTDTQYF.

CDR3 in amino acids: CASSPEERPQETQYF. DNA of the CDR3: TGTGCCAGCAGCCCCGAGGAAAGACCCCAAGAGACCCAGTACTTC. The gene calls are TRBV4-2 and TRBJ2-5; D not resolved. CDR1 is LGHNA and CDR2 is YNFKEQ in the germline V gene. V lost 4 bases and J 1 base, leaving 13 bases between the germline ends. The CDR3 is 15 amino acids.

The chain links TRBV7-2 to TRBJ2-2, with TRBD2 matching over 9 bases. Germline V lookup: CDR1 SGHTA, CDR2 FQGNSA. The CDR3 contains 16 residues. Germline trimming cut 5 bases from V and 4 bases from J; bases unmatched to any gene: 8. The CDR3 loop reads CASSAAGGGRTGELFF. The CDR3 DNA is TGTGCCAGCAGCGCAGCGGGAGGCGGGCGCACCGGGGAGCTGTTTTTT.

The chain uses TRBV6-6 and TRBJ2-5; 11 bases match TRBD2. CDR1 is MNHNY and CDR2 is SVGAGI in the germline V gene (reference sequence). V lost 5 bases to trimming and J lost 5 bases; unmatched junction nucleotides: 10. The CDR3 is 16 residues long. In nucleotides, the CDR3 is TGTGCCAGCAGTATCATAGCGGGAGGGCCAATGGAGACCCAGTACTTC. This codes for CASSIIAGGPMETQYF.

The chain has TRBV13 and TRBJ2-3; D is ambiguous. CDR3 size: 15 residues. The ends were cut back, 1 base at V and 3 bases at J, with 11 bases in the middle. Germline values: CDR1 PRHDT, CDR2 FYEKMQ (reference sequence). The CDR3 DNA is TGTGCCAGCAGCTTAGCGAACTTGGCGACAGATACGCAGTATTTT. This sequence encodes CASSLANLATDTQYF.

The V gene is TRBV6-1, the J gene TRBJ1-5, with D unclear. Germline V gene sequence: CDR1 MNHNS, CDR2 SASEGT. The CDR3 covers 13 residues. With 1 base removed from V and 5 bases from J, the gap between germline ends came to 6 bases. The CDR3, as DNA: TGTGCCAGCAGTGAAGGAGTGGATCAGCCCCAGCATTTT. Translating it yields CASSEGVDQPQHF.

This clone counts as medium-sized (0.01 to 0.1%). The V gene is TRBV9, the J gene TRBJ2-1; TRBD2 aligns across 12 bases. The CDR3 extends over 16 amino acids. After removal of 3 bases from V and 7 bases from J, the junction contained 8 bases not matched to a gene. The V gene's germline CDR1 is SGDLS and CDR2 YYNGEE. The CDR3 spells CASSGQGLAGGNEQFF. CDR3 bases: TGTGCCAGCAGCGGACAGGGACTAGCGGGTGGTAATGAGCAGTTCTTC. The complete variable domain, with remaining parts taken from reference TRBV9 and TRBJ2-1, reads DSGVTQTPKHLITATGQRVTLRCSPRSGDLSVYWYQQSLDQGLQFLIQYYNGEERAKGNILERFSAQQFPDLHSELNLSSLELGDSALYFCASSGQGLAGGNEQFFGPGTRLTVL.

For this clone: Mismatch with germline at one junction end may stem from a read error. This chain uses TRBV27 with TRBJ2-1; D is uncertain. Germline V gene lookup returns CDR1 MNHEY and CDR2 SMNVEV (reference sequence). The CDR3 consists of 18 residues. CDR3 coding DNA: TGTGCCAGTAGTTTCTCTTTCCCCAAACAGCGACCCTACAATGAGCAGTTCTTC. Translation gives CASSFSFPKQRPYNEQFF.

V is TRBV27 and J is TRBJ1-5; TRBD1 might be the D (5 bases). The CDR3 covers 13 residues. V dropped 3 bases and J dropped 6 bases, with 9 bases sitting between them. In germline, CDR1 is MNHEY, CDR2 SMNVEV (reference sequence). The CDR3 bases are TGTGCCAGCAGTTTGGGTAGGGGTCAGCCCCAGCATTTT. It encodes CASSLGRGQPQHF.

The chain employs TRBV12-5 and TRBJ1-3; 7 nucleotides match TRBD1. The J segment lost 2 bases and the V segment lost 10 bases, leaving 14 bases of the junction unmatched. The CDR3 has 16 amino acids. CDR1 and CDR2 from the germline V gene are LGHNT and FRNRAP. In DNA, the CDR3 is TGTGCTACTAGGGTCGAACAGGGGCTCCCTGGAAACACCATATATTTT. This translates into CATRVEQGLPGNTIYF.

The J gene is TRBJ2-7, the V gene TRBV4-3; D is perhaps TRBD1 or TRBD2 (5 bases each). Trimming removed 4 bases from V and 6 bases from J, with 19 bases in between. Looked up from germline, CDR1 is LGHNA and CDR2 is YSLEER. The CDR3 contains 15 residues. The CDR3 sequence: CASSPGTTLLSEQYF. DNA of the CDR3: TGCGCCAGCAGCCCGGGGACCACACTTCTCAGCGAGCAGTACTTC.

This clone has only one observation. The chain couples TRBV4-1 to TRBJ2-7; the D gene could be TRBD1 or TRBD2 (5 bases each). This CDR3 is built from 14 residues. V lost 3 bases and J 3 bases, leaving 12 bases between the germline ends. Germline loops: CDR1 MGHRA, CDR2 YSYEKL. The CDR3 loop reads CASSHRDGDYEQYF. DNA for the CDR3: TGCGCCAGCAGCCACCGGGACGGGGACTACGAGCAGTACTTC.

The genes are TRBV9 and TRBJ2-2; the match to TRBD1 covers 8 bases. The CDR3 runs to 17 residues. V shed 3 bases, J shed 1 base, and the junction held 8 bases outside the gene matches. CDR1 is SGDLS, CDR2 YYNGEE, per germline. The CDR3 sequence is CASSDKTGAGNTGELFF. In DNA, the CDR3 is TGTGCCAGCAGCGATAAGACAGGGGCGGGGAACACCGGGGAGCTGTTTTTT.

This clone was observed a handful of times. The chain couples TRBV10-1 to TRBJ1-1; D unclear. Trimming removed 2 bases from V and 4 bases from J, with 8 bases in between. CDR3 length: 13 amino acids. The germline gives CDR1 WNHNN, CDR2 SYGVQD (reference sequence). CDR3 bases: TGCGCCAGCAGTGAGAAAAGATCCACTGAAGCTTTCTTT. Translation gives CASSEKRSTEAFF.

Written as DNA, the CDR3 is TGCGCCAGCAGTGACTTCTATACGCAGTATTTT. This gives the protein CASSDFYTQYF. The chain carries TRBV10-2 and TRBJ2-3; no definite D call. V was pared by 3 bases and J by 7 bases, with 5 bases between. The CDR3 is made up of 11 amino acids. Germline loops: CDR1 WSHSY, CDR2 SAAADI.

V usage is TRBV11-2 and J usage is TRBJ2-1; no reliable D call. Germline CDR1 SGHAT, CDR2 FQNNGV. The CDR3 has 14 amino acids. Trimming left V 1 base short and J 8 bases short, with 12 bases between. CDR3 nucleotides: TGTGCCAGCAGCTTAGTAGGCGGTCCTGATGAGCAGTTCTTC. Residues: CASSLVGGPDEQFF.